This TCR beta chain was recorded in a study of OX40 agonist ivuxolimab in advanced cancers. Background on the study: Given to patients was ivuxolimab, an agonistic anti-OX40 (CD134) antibody.

This table comes from immunoSEQ multiplex PCR, and its TCRdb copy is limited to in-frame clones, with some not included. Of 15,000 or so clones listed, approximately 85% are singletons. Germline V gene lookup returns CDR1 KGHSH and CDR2 LQKENI. The V gene end was trimmed by 6 bases and the J gene end by 3 bases; junction bases not matched to a gene: 11. This CDR3 is built from 16 residues. This specimen consisted of CD4+ or CD8+ T cells sorted from blood, obtained in a trial of the OX40 agonist ivuxolimab. The chain has TRBV18 and TRBJ1-1; 9 bases are a match to TRBD1. The receptor was derived from an adult with an advanced solid tumor such as melanoma, head and neck, liver or kidney cancer. CDR3 protein: CASSPGTGFRYTEAFF. DNA of the CDR3: TGTGCCAGCTCGCCCGGGACAGGGTTTCGGTACACTGAAGCTTTCTTT.